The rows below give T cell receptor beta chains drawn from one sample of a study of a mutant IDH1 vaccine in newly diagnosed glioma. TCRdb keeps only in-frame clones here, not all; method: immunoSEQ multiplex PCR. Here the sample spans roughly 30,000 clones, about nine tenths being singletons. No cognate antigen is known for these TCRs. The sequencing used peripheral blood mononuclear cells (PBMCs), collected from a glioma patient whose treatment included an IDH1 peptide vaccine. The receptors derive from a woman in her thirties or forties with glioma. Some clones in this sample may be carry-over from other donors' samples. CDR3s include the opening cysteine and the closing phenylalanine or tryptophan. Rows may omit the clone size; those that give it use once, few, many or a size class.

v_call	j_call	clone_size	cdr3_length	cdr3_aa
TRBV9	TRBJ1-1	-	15	CASSVEDRSNTEAFF
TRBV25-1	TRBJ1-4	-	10	CATMDEKLFF
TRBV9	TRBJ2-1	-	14	CASSVRTDKNEQFF
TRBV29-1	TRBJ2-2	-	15	CSTTGFGSNTGELFF
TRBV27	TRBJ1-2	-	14	CASSLPPGDYGYTF
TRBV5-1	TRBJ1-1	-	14	CASSLAGGDTEAFF
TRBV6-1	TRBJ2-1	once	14	CASSPVTGVNEQFF
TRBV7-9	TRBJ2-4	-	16	CASSLAREGGRGIQYF
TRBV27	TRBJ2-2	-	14	CASSFGGNTGELFF
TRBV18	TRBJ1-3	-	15	CASSPNPGAGNTIYF
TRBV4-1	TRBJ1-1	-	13	CASSQDFEAEAFF
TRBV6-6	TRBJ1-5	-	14	CASTEGQGTQPQHF
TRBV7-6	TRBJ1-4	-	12	CASRTGHEKLFF
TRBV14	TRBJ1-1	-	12	CASSQGGTEAFF
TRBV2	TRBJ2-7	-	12	CASSGETYEQYF
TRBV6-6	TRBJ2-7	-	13	CASSLAGSYEQYF
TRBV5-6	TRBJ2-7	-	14	CASSLGVRFYEQYF
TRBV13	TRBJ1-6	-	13	CASSFRSNSPLHF
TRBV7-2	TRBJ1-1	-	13	CASGQSGDTEAFF
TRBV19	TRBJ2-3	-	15	CASGGGTSGTDTQYF
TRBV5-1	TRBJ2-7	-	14	CASSLTTGPYEQYF
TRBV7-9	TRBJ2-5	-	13	CASSLEGDETQYF
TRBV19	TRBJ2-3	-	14	CASYDQSATDTQYF
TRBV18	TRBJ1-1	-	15	CASSPAIGVNTEAFF
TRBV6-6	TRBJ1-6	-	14	CASSKGLINSPLHF
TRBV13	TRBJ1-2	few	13	CASSQRDSWGYTF
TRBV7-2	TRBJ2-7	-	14	CASSLKVGGREQYF
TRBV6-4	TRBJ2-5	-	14	CASSPGGPEETQYF
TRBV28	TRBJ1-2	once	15	CASSPRGQFFYGYTF
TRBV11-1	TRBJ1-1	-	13	CASSLERGTRAFF
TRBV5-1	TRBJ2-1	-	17	CASSFLSRGGSNNEQFF
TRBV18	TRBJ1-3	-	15	CASSHGQGARNTIYF
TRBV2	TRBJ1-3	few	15	CASSVEGQVGNTIYF
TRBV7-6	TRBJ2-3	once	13	CASSLWGKDTQYF
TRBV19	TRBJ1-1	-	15	CASSTRPGRNTEAFF
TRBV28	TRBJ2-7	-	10	CASSFIWQYF
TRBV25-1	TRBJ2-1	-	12	CASSGGGNEQFF
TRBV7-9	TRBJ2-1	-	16	CASSFAQTSSYNEQFF
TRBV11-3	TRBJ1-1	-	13	CASSYSRNTEAFF
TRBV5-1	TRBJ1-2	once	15	CASSPAGQGGRGYTF
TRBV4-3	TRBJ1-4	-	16	CASSQEVSRGSEKLFF
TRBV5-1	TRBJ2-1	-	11	CASSFYNEQFF
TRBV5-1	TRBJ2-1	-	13	CASSLLAGGEQFF
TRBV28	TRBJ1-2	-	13	CASTRQVNYGYTF